Shown below are 22 T cell receptor beta chains from a single sample sequenced in a study of T cell changes during pregnancy in multiple sclerosis. Data came from immunoSEQ multiplex PCR; TCRdb stores just in-frame clones and leaves some out. The profile covers about 67,000 clones, with approximately 90% appearing a single time and 1.4% taken by the ten largest. The input for sequencing was peripheral blood, taken in the second trimester of pregnancy. The receptor set was obtained from a female donor with multiple sclerosis, enrolled in a pregnancy study.

The chain joins TRBV9 to TRBJ1-2; the D is unclear. Trimming pared 0 bases from V and 0 bases from J, leaving 9 bases between. The CDR3 consists of 15 residues. CDR1 and CDR2 from the germline V gene are SGDLS and YYNGEE. As DNA, the CDR3 is TGTGCCAGCAGCGTAGCTACCTCGGCTAACTATGGCTACACCTTC. This codes for CASSVATSANYGYTF.

J is TRBJ2-4 and V is TRBV2; 7 nucleotides match TRBD2. The length of the CDR3 is 14 residues. CDR1 is SNHLY and CDR2 is FYNNEI in the germline V gene. The J segment lost 5 bases and the V segment lost 3 bases, leaving 4 bases of the junction unmatched. In DNA form, the CDR3 reads TGTGCCAGCAGTGAGGCGGGAGAGGAAAACATTCAGTACTTC. Encoded protein: CASSEAGEENIQYF.

This clone was seen only once. This rearrangement joins TRBV5-1 to TRBJ2-1; 9 nucleotides line up with TRBD2. After removal of 3 bases from V and 0 bases from J, the junction contained 4 bases not matched to a gene. The CDR3 is made up of 16 amino acids. Looked up from germline, CDR1 is SGHRS and CDR2 is YFSETQ. The CDR3 nucleotides are TGCGCCAGCAGCTGGACTAGCGCGAGCTCCTACAATGAGCAGTTCTTC. The encoded protein is CASSWTSASSYNEQFF.

Of note for this clone: Germline is not matched at one junction end, which may reflect a read error. This chain joins TRBV5-4 and TRBJ2-1, with D tentatively TRBD2 (6 bases). Germline V gene data show CDR1 as SGHNT and CDR2 as YYREEE (reference sequence). This CDR3 is 13 amino acids long. The CDR3 coding sequence is TGTGCCAGCAGACGGGACTCCCACAATGAGCAGTTCTTC. It codes for CASRRDSHNEQFF.

V gene TRBV13 combines with J gene TRBJ2-3; 8 positions match TRBD1. The CDR3 has 19 residues. Germline CDR1 reads PRHDT; CDR2 reads FYEKMQ (reference sequence). V was clipped by 4 bases and J by 6 bases; unmatched bases: 21. CDR3 protein: CASSSTAGLTGETPDTQYF. CDR3 coding DNA: TGTGCCAGCAGCTCGACCGCCGGGCTGACAGGGGAGACGCCTGATACGCAGTATTTT.

V gene TRBV19 combines with J gene TRBJ1-1; weak D call: TRBD1 (6 bases). Per germline, CDR1 LNHDA and CDR2 SQIVND (reference sequence). The CDR3 is 14 amino acids. Trimming took 4 bases from V and 2 from J, leaving 11 bases between them. This chain's CDR3 is CASSTQGGNTEAFF. CDR3 coding DNA: TGTGCCAGTAGTACACAGGGTGGTAACACTGAAGCTTTCTTT. Filled out from reference TRBV19 and TRBJ1-1, the complete variable domain reads DGGITQSPKYLFRKEGQNVTLSCEQNLNHDAMYWYRQDPGQGLRLIYYSQIVNDFQKGDIAEGYSVSREKKESFPLTVTSAQKNPTAFYLCASSTQGGNTEAFFGQGTRLTVV.

This chain links TRBV7-8 with TRBJ2-7; tentative D call: TRBD1 (6 bases). The V and J ends lost 2 bases and 11 bases respectively, with 19 bases between them. The CDR3 runs 14 residues. Germline lookup yields CDR1 SGHVS and CDR2 FQNEAQ. The CDR3 coding sequence is TGTGCCAGCAGCTTAAGGGCCGGGCCGGGACAAAAGTACTTC. Amino acids: CASSLRAGPGQKYF.

The chain combines TRBV7-7 with TRBJ1-4; TRBD1 matches at 9 bases. The CDR3 has 14 residues. With V trimmed by 5 bases and J by 6 bases, 4 bases remained unmatched. The germline V gene has CDR1 SSHAT and CDR2 FNYEAQ (reference sequence). CDR3 sequence: CASSPGQGHEKLFF. CDR3 nucleotide sequence: TGTGCCAGCAGCCCGGGACAGGGACATGAAAAACTGTTTTTT. The whole variable domain, remainder taken from reference TRBV7-7 and TRBJ1-4, is GAGVSQSPRYKVTKRGQDVTLRCDPISSHATLYWYQQALGQGPEFLTYFNYEAQPDKSGLPSDRFSAERPEGSISTLTIQRTEQRDSAMYRCASSPGQGHEKLFFGSGTQLSVL.

The CDR3 DNA reads as TGTGCCAGCAGCTTAGGAGAGGGTGAAAAACTGTTTTTT. This gives the protein CASSLGEGEKLFF. The chain has TRBV7-2 and TRBJ1-4; D remains unclear. Germline V lookup: CDR1 SGHTA, CDR2 FQGNSA. V was cut by 1 base and J by 7 bases, with 7 bases left in between. The CDR3 is made up of 13 amino acids.

The chain uses TRBV7-3 and TRBJ1-1; D may be TRBD1 (5 bases). V was shortened by 3 bases and J by 1 base, with 6 bases between the two germline ends. The CDR3 contains 13 residues. Germline V gives CDR1 SGHTA, CDR2 FQGTGA. CDR3 DNA: TGTGCCAGCAGCTTTCAGGGGAACACTGAAGCTTTCTTT. Its translation: CASSFQGNTEAFF.

The chain combines TRBV6-1 with TRBJ1-1; weak D call: TRBD1 (6 bases). Germline CDR1 and CDR2: MNHNS and SASEGT. The V end was cut by 11 bases, the J end by 4 bases, with 23 bases between. This CDR3 region has 15 residues. The CDR3 DNA is TGTGCCGCGGTCTCTGCGGGGGCACCGACCACTGAAGCTTTCTTT. This encodes CAAVSAGAPTTEAFF.

The J gene is TRBJ2-1, the V gene TRBV7-7; D possibly corresponds to TRBD2 (6 bases). The germline gives CDR1 SSHAT, CDR2 FNYEAQ (reference sequence). V dropped 2 bases and J dropped 5 bases, with 16 bases sitting between them. The CDR3 is made up of 16 amino acids. The CDR3 is CASSLKYGSHNNEQFF. In DNA, the CDR3 is TGTGCCAGCAGCTTAAAGTACGGGAGTCACAACAATGAGCAGTTCTTC.

The gene calls are TRBV29-1 and TRBJ1-1; TRBD1 matches at 7 bases. CDR1 and CDR2 (germline): SQVTM, ANQGSEA. The trim removed 4 bases at V and 7 bases at J, leaving 12 bases unmatched. This CDR3 has 14 residues. CDR3 amino acids: CSVVGVGGADEAFF. The CDR3 DNA reads as TGCAGCGTTGTTGGGGTAGGGGGCGCGGATGAAGCTTTCTTT.

The chain carries TRBV5-6 and TRBJ1-2; no clear D gene. The CDR3 length is 12 residues. Per the germline V gene, CDR1 is SGHDT and CDR2 is YYEEEE. Trimming pared 1 base from V and 4 bases from J, leaving 5 bases between. The CDR3 reads CASSLRGYGYTF. Here the CDR3 DNA reads TGTGCCAGCAGCTTGAGAGGCTATGGCTACACCTTC.

The J gene is TRBJ2-3, the V gene TRBV5-1, with 9 bases that match TRBD1. Trimming took 4 bases from V and 2 from J; bases not matched to a gene: 14. Germline V gives CDR1 SGHRS, CDR2 YFSETQ. This CDR3 region has 18 residues. The CDR3 loop is CASSRMNFGTGNTDTQYF. CDR3 DNA: TGCGCCAGCAGCCGGATGAATTTTGGGACAGGGAACACAGATACGCAGTATTTT.

The chain is built from TRBV4-3 and TRBJ2-3, with TRBD2 matching over 8 bases. Trimming removed 5 bases from V and 1 base from J; junction bases left unmatched: 8. From germline, CDR1 is LGHNA and CDR2 YSLEER. The CDR3 runs 16 residues. The CDR3 reads CASSFQAGGGTDTQYF. CDR3 DNA sequence: TGCGCCAGCAGCTTCCAGGCGGGGGGCGGCACAGATACGCAGTATTTT.

J is TRBJ1-5 and V is TRBV6-1; 7 nucleotides align to TRBD1. J gave up 5 bases and V 8 bases, and 12 bases lay outside the gene matches. Germline loops: CDR1 MNHNS, CDR2 SASEGT. This CDR3 is 15 amino acids long. This chain's CDR3 is CASSLNDRADQPQHF. CDR3 DNA sequence: TGTGCCAGCTCCTTAAACGACAGGGCGGATCAGCCCCAGCATTTT.

The rearrangement uses TRBV6-1 and TRBJ2-3, with TRBD2 matching over 10 bases. CDR1 and CDR2 (germline): MNHNS, SASEGT. The CDR3 spans 18 residues. The V gene end was trimmed by 4 bases and the J gene end by 0 bases; junction bases not matched to a gene: 10. Here the CDR3 DNA reads TGTGCCAGCAGTGTTAGAAGCGGGAGGGGGTCTAGCACAGATACGCAGTATTTT. Encoded protein: CASSVRSGRGSSTDTQYF.

The chain joins TRBV5-4 to TRBJ2-1, with 11 bases lining up with TRBD2. CDR3 length equals 17 residues. The V segment lost 0 bases and the J segment 5 bases; nucleotides outside the gene matches: 7. Germline lookup yields CDR1 SGHNT and CDR2 YYREEE (reference sequence). The CDR3 is CASSLALGTSGDNEQFF. The CDR3 bases are TGTGCCAGCAGCTTGGCCCTAGGGACTAGCGGCGACAATGAGCAGTTCTTC. The variable domain in full, with the rest retrieved from reference TRBV5-4 and TRBJ2-1, is ETGVTQSPTHLIKTRGQQVTLRCSSQSGHNTVSWYQQALGQGPQFIFQYYREEENGRGNFPPRFSGLQFPNYSSELNVNALELDDSALYLCASSLALGTSGDNEQFFGPGTRLTVL.

This clone has only one observation. This rearrangement joins TRBV4-2 to TRBJ2-1; D unclear. CDR3 size: 11 residues. Germline CDR1 and CDR2: LGHNA and YNFKEQ. V shed 2 bases and J shed 7 bases, with 3 bases lying between them. The CDR3 DNA reads as TGTGCCAGCAGCCAACGGAATGAGCAGTTCTTC. Protein: CASSQRNEQFF.

This sequence joins TRBV5-1 and TRBJ2-1; 10 nucleotides agree with TRBD2. Germline-derived CDR1 and CDR2 are SGHRS and YFSETQ. The CDR3 sequence is 15 residues long. With V trimmed by 3 bases and J by 6 bases, 6 bases remained unmatched. CDR3 sequence reads: CASSSSGRGGNEQFF. The CDR3, as DNA: TGCGCCAGCAGCTCCAGCGGGAGGGGGGGCAATGAGCAGTTCTTC.

V gene TRBV6-1 combines with J gene TRBJ1-3; tentatively, D is TRBD1 (6 bases). V shed 6 bases and J shed 4 bases, with 13 bases lying between them. The germline V gene encodes CDR1 MNHNS and CDR2 SASEGT. The CDR3 is 14 amino acids. The chain's CDR3 is CASSLGARGNTIYF. CDR3 DNA sequence: TGTGCCAGCAGCCTGGGGGCGCGGGGAAACACCATATATTTT.